This entry lists 10 T cell receptor beta chains sequenced from one sample in a study of Tregs in tolerant kidney transplant recipients. Data came from immunoSEQ multiplex PCR; TCRdb stores just in-frame clones and leaves some out. The sample consists of more than 60,000 clones, approximately 85% of them appearing once. The input for sequencing was Tregs from blood, taken before the transplant. These receptors were obtained from a human donor who received a combined kidney and bone marrow transplant.

This chain uses TRBV28 with TRBJ2-3; D assignment may be TRBD1 or TRBD2 (6 bases each). Trimming removed 8 bases from V and 4 bases from J, with 19 bases in between. The CDR3 totals 15 residues. From germline, CDR1 is MDHEN and CDR2 SYDVKM. CDR3 amino acids: CASDAGGLLSDTQYF. The CDR3 coding sequence is TGTGCCAGCGATGCTGGGGGGCTATTGTCAGATACGCAGTATTTT.

V and J are TRBV11-2 and TRBJ1-5; D not certain. The CDR3 is 15 amino acids. The ends were cut back, 0 bases at V and 1 base at J, with 7 bases in the middle. Germline CDR1 and CDR2: SGHAT and FQNNGV. CDR3 protein: CASSLDRGSNQPQHF. CDR3 nucleotides: TGTGCCAGCAGCTTAGATCGGGGAAGCAATCAGCCCCAGCATTTT.

J is TRBJ2-7 and V is TRBV20-1, with D unresolved. CDR3 length: 10 amino acids. Germline values: CDR1 DFQATT, CDR2 SNEGSKA (reference sequence). V lost 4 bases and J lost 6, with 7 bases in between. As DNA, the CDR3 is TGCAGTGCTACCAGAGGCGAGCAGTACTTC. It codes for CSATRGEQYF.

The V and J genes are TRBV6-5 and TRBJ1-1; weak D call: TRBD1 (5 bases). The CDR3 contains 14 residues. V gave up 5 bases and J gave up 1 base, with 11 bases separating them. From germline, CDR1 is MNHEY and CDR2 SVGAGI. CDR3 region: CASSLKRGNTEAFF. For the CDR3, the DNA is TGTGCCAGCAGTCTCAAAAGGGGGAACACTGAAGCTTTCTTT.

This rearrangement joins TRBV5-6 to TRBJ2-7; a possible D gene is TRBD2 (6 bases). The CDR3 spans 11 residues. Germline CDR1 and CDR2: SGHDT and YYEEEE. Trimming removed 4 bases at V and 6 bases at J, with 8 bases between. CDR3 sequence (DNA): TGTGCCAGCAGCCACGGGGGCGAGCAGTACTTC. This encodes CASSHGGEQYF.

The CDR3 DNA reads as TGTGCCACCCAAGCCCTTACAGGGGACAACTATGGCTACACCTTC. Its translation is CATQALTGDNYGYTF. The rearrangement links TRBV2 to TRBJ1-2; the match to TRBD1 covers 7 bases. In germline, CDR1 is SNHLY, CDR2 FYNNEI. The CDR3 runs 15 residues. Trimming took 10 bases from V and 2 from J; bases not matched to a gene: 13.

This chain links TRBV19 with TRBJ2-3; maybe TRBD2 (5 bases). V was trimmed by 10 bases and J by 0 bases, leaving 17 bases between them. The CDR3 has 15 residues. Per germline, CDR1 LNHDA and CDR2 SQIVND (reference sequence). The CDR3 is CATSERRASTDTQYF. The DNA of the CDR3 is TGTGCCACTTCCGAGCGGAGAGCTAGCACAGATACGCAGTATTTT. Based on the CDR3 plus reference TRBV19 and TRBJ2-3, the full variable domain is DGGITQSPKYLFRKEGQNVTLSCEQNLNHDAMYWYRQDPGQGLRLIYYSQIVNDFQKGDIAEGYSVSREKKESFPLTVTSAQKNPTAFYLCATSERRASTDTQYFGPGTRLTVL.

The J gene is TRBJ2-7, the V gene TRBV5-1, with 8 bases aligning to TRBD2. The length of the CDR3 is 15 residues. Germline V gene sequence: CDR1 SGHRS, CDR2 YFSETQ. Trimming removed 2 bases from V and 6 bases from J; junction bases left unmatched: 10. The CDR3 sequence: CASSFSPGGGREQYF. CDR3 DNA sequence: TGCGCCAGCAGCTTCTCCCCCGGGGGGGGGCGCGAGCAGTACTTC. Full variable domain (missing parts from reference TRBV5-1 and TRBJ2-7): KAGVTQTPRYLIKTRGQQVTLSCSPISGHRSVSWYQQTPGQGLQFLFEYFSETQRNKGNFPGRFSGRQFSNSRSEMNVSTLELGDSALYLCASSFSPGGGREQYFGPGTRLTVT.

This sequence joins TRBV6-4 and TRBJ1-6, with 7 bases identical to TRBD1. The ends lost 6 bases at V and 6 bases at J; junction bases unmatched: 5. This CDR3 has 14 residues. Germline values: CDR1 MRHNA, CDR2 SNTAGT. Written as DNA, the CDR3 is TGTGCCAGCAGGAGGGACAGTCTTAATTCACCCCTCCACTTT. This sequence encodes CASRRDSLNSPLHF.

The chain recombines TRBV7-2 with TRBJ2-3; a weak D match, TRBD1 (5 bases). The CDR3 loop spans 15 amino acids. Germline V gives CDR1 SGHTA, CDR2 FQGNSA. Trimming pared 1 base from V and 11 bases from J, leaving 19 bases between. Here the CDR3 DNA reads TGTGCCAGCAGCTTAGAGGGGTTGAGGTTGTCAGGGCAGTATTTT. It translates to CASSLEGLRLSGQYF.